These 31 T cell receptor beta chains were all obtained from the same sample, sequenced in a study of response to subunit inactivated influenza vaccine. Using its own MiXCR run on the RT-PCR reads, TCRdb lists one record per CDR3 protein. The data show roughly 620,000 distinct CDR3 sequences, approximately 10% seen once. Separately, the same data were catalogued under a study of T cells expressing NK-cell markers. That study reports: The cDNA for TCR beta came from 5'RACE template switching with UMIs.

Sequencing used PBMCs from blood, obtained on the day of vaccination. The origin of the receptors is a man in his forties or fifties who received an inactivated influenza vaccine.

V and J are TRBV12-3 or TRBV12-4 and TRBJ1-1, with 8 bases fitting TRBD1. The CDR3 is 16 residues long. Losses at the gene ends were 3 bases for V and 2 bases for J; bases not matched to a gene: 8. The DNA of the CDR3 is TGTGCCAGCAGTTTTTTACTGGGACAGGCTAACACTGAAGCTTTCTTT. Its protein product is CASSFLLGQANTEAFF.

This clonotype turned up a few times. J is TRBJ2-1 and V is TRBV5-5; D is perhaps TRBD2 (5 bases). The CDR3 is 14 amino acids. CDR1 is SGHKS, CDR2 YYEKEE, per germline (reference sequence). V was pared by 2 bases and J by 7 bases, with 13 bases between. The CDR3 is CASSFELVRNEQFF. The CDR3 region has the DNA TGTGCCAGCAGCTTCGAACTAGTACGGAATGAGCAGTTCTTC.

The chain combines TRBV2 with TRBJ2-7, with D possibly matching TRBD1 (6 bases). This CDR3 region has 14 residues. From germline, CDR1 is SNHLY and CDR2 FYNNEI. The V end was cut by 5 bases, the J end by 0 bases, with 11 bases between. The CDR3 region has the DNA TGTGCCAGCAGTTCCGGGACAATCTCCTACGAGCAGTACTTC. Its translation: CASSSGTISYEQYF.

V is TRBV24-1 and J is TRBJ2-1; 11 nucleotides line up with TRBD2. CDR1 is KGHDR and CDR2 is SFDVKD in the germline V gene. The CDR3 has 14 amino acids. V was clipped by 9 bases and J by 4 bases; unmatched bases: 4. The CDR3 coding sequence is TGTGCCACCTCCGGGACTAGCGGTTACAATGAGCAGTTCTTC. Its protein product is CATSGTSGYNEQFF.

The CDR3 DNA is TGCGCCAGCAGCTTGGCCCGACAGGGAGAGACCCAGTACTTC. This sequence encodes CASSLARQGETQYF. The chain joins TRBV5-1 to TRBJ2-5; 7 bases fit TRBD1. CDR3 length: 14 amino acids. Trimming took 0 bases from V and 4 from J; bases not matched to a gene: 3. From germline, CDR1 is SGHRS and CDR2 YFSETQ.

This clonotype has only a few counts. The chain joins TRBV5-1 to TRBJ2-2; D remains unclear. CDR3 size: 13 residues. V was shortened by 7 bases and J by 4 bases, with 11 bases between the two germline ends. From germline, CDR1 is SGHRS and CDR2 YFSETQ. Written as DNA, the CDR3 is TGCGCCAGCGGGATAGGGCCCACCGGGGAGCTGTTTTTT. This translates into CASGIGPTGELFF. The full variable domain, rest sourced from reference TRBV5-1 and TRBJ2-2, is KAGVTQTPRYLIKTRGQQVTLSCSPISGHRSVSWYQQTPGQGLQFLFEYFSETQRNKGNFPGRFSGRQFSNSRSEMNVSTLELGDSALYLCASGIGPTGELFFGEGSRLTVL.

This clonotype was detected a few times. The chain links TRBV14 to TRBJ1-1; unclear D gene. The length of the CDR3 is 13 residues. Germline V gives CDR1 SGHDN, CDR2 FVKESK. Trimming removed 0 bases at V and 7 bases at J, with 9 bases between. The CDR3 loop reads CASSQDRLSEAFF. The CDR3 DNA reads as TGTGCCAGCAGCCAAGATAGACTGAGTGAAGCTTTCTTT.

This clonotype came up a few times. This rearrangement joins TRBV12-3 or TRBV12-4 to TRBJ1-6; tentatively, D is TRBD1 (5 bases). V was shortened by 6 bases and J by 7 bases, with 13 bases between the two germline ends. CDR3 length equals 14 residues. CDR3 sequence: CASRTSGRNSPLHF. In nucleotides, the CDR3 is TGTGCCAGCAGGACTTCGGGACGCAATTCACCCCTCCACTTT.

The genes are TRBV4-2 and TRBJ1-6; 7 nucleotides agree with TRBD1. The CDR3 has 16 residues. Trimming took 4 bases from V and 5 from J; bases not matched to a gene: 8. From germline, CDR1 is LGHNA and CDR2 YNFKEQ. CDR3 loop: CASSPYGQAHNSPLHF. The CDR3 bases are TGTGCCAGCAGCCCATACGGACAGGCACATAATTCACCCCTCCACTTT.

This chain connects TRBV6-2 or TRBV6-3 to TRBJ2-1; TRBD2 matches 12 bases. Germline V gives CDR1 MNHEY, CDR2 SVGEGT. V shed 6 bases, J shed 4 bases, and the junction held 1 base outside the gene matches. CDR3 size: 14 residues. The CDR3 loop reads CASRGLAGYNEQFF. Written as DNA, the CDR3 is TGTGCCAGCAGAGGACTAGCGGGATACAATGAGCAGTTCTTC.

The chain employs TRBV12-3 or TRBV12-4 and TRBJ2-3, with TRBD2 matching 8 bases. There are 17 residues in the CDR3. V shed 3 bases, J shed 1 base, and the junction held 9 bases outside the gene matches. The CDR3 nucleotides read TGTGCCAGCAGTTTCTCGGGTAGCGGGACTGGCACAGATACGCAGTATTTT. Encoded protein: CASSFSGSGTGTDTQYF.

This clonotype has more than one count but fewer than ten. The germline gene is not matched at one end of the junction; a read error may be the cause. CDR3 residues: CASCEGLAGADTQYF. The CDR3, as DNA: TGCGCCAGCTGTGAGGGACTAGCGGGAGCAGATACGCAGTATTTT. The genes are TRBV10-2 and TRBJ2-3; TRBD2 matches at 14 bases. Germline V gives CDR1 WSHSY, CDR2 SAAADI. The CDR3 is 15 amino acids.

This clonotype was counted a few times. The chain uses TRBV9 and TRBJ2-1; TRBD2 matches at 9 bases. The CDR3 totals 15 residues. Looked up from germline, CDR1 is SGDLS and CDR2 is YYNGEE. After removal of 3 bases from V and 7 bases from J, the junction contained 8 bases not matched to a gene. The CDR3 nucleotides are TGTGCCAGCAGCGGGGGTAGCGGGAGAGCGAATGAGCAGTTCTTC. This encodes CASSGGSGRANEQFF. The full variable domain, rest sourced from reference TRBV9 and TRBJ2-1, is DSGVTQTPKHLITATGQRVTLRCSPRSGDLSVYWYQQSLDQGLQFLIQYYNGEERAKGNILERFSAQQFPDLHSELNLSSLELGDSALYFCASSGGSGRANEQFFGPGTRLTVL.

This clonotype was observed a handful of times. The V gene is TRBV20-1, the J gene TRBJ1-1; unclear D gene. The germline CDR1 and CDR2 sequences are DFQATT and SNEGSKA (reference sequence). The CDR3 spans 12 residues. Trimming removed 0 bases from V and 1 base from J, with 3 bases in between. The DNA for the CDR3 is TGCAGTGCTAGAGACACGAACACTGAAGCTTTCTTT. It codes for CSARDTNTEAFF.

This clonotype was counted ten times or more. The CDR3 sequence: CASSQSASNLNEQFF. In DNA, the CDR3 is TGTGCCAGCAGCCAATCGGCCTCGAACCTCAATGAGCAGTTCTTC. The chain couples TRBV4-2 to TRBJ2-1; D unclear. Trimming shortened V by 2 bases and J by 6 bases, and 14 bases separated the two germline ends. Germline CDR1 LGHNA, CDR2 YNFKEQ. CDR3 length: 15 amino acids.

This clonotype was found a few times. The rearrangement links TRBV3-1 to TRBJ2-1; the D is unclear. There are 14 residues in the CDR3. Germline CDR1 reads LGHDT; CDR2 reads YNNKEL (reference sequence). With 2 bases removed from V and 2 bases from J, the gap between germline ends came to 7 bases. CDR3 sequence: CASSQSRTYNEQFF. The CDR3 nucleotides are TGTGCCAGCAGCCAATCCAGGACCTACAATGAGCAGTTCTTC.

The chain carries TRBV5-1 and TRBJ2-5; D not resolved. The germline CDR1 and CDR2 sequences are SGHRS and YFSETQ. The CDR3 consists of 14 residues. V was trimmed by 4 bases and J by 1 base, leaving 11 bases between them. The CDR3 DNA reads TGCGCCAGCAGCGACTCCCCGATCCAAGAGACCCAGTACTTC. It codes for CASSDSPIQETQYF.

The V gene is TRBV24-1, the J gene TRBJ2-7, with a possible D match to TRBD2 (5 bases). V lost 3 bases and J lost 6, with 14 bases in between. This CDR3 has 14 amino acids. Germline-derived CDR1 and CDR2 are KGHDR and SFDVKD. CDR3 sequence (DNA): TGTGCCACCAGTGATCAAACCAACAGCGGCGAGCAGTACTTC. The encoded protein is CATSDQTNSGEQYF.

This clonotype was detected only a few times. This rearrangement joins TRBV12-3 or TRBV12-4 to TRBJ2-1; the match to TRBD2 covers 7 bases. The CDR3 spans 13 residues. V lost 7 bases, J lost 6 bases, and 6 bases stayed unmatched. This CDR3 reads CASKAGAVNEQFF. As DNA, the CDR3 is TGTGCCAGCAAGGCGGGAGCAGTCAATGAGCAGTTCTTC.

This clonotype was recorded at least ten times. The rearrangement links TRBV18 to TRBJ2-1, with D possibly being TRBD2 (7 bases). This CDR3 region has 17 residues. Germline V gene data show CDR1 as KGHSH and CDR2 as LQKENI. Trimming left V 4 bases short and J 0 bases short, with 16 bases between. The CDR3 coding sequence is TGTGCCAGCTCACGGGGGGGCGGGACGCACTCCTACAATGAGCAGTTCTTC. Translation gives CASSRGGGTHSYNEQFF.

This clonotype was seen only a few times. The chain carries TRBV20-1 and TRBJ2-5, with TRBD2 identical over 9 bases. After removal of 0 bases from V and 2 bases from J, the junction contained 7 bases not matched to a gene. The CDR3 covers 16 residues. The germline V gene has CDR1 DFQATT and CDR2 SNEGSKA (reference sequence). The CDR3 here is CSARDSERGVQETQYF. CDR3 DNA: TGCAGTGCTAGAGATTCTGAGCGGGGGGTGCAAGAGACCCAGTACTTC.

This clonotype was found a few times. The chain links TRBV7-3 to TRBJ2-3; 11 nucleotides agree with TRBD2. There are 16 residues in the CDR3. Germline lookup yields CDR1 SGHTA and CDR2 FQGTGA. V trimming: 3 bases; J trimming: 4 bases; junction bases outside the gene matches: 6. The CDR3 spells CASSFKLAGDADTQYF. CDR3 bases: TGTGCCAGCAGCTTCAAACTAGCGGGAGATGCAGATACGCAGTATTTT.

This chain connects TRBV29-1 to TRBJ2-7; D is uncertain. In germline, CDR1 is SQVTM, CDR2 ANQGSEA. Between the trimmed V and J ends, which lost 4 bases and 0 bases, there was a span of 7 bases. This CDR3 spans 12 amino acids. CDR3 sequence (DNA): TGCAGCGTTGGGCAGAACTCCTACGAGCAGTACTTC. This translates into CSVGQNSYEQYF.

This clonotype was observed a few times. V is TRBV5-1 and J is TRBJ1-2, with D possibly being TRBD1 (5 bases). Germline V gene sequence: CDR1 SGHRS, CDR2 YFSETQ. The CDR3 sequence is 17 residues long. V was cut by 0 bases and J by 4 bases, with 19 bases left in between. The CDR3 is CASSLVGQGQTTYGYTF. The CDR3 DNA follows: TGCGCCAGCAGCTTGGTGGGGCAGGGCCAAACTACCTATGGCTACACCTTC.

The chain combines TRBV7-6 with TRBJ2-7, with D hard to call. The CDR3 loop spans 13 amino acids. V was clipped by 3 bases and J by 6 bases, with 12 bases between them. Germline CDR1 is SGHVS and CDR2 is FNYEAQ. The CDR3 region is CASSFSNSPEQYF. In DNA form, the CDR3 reads TGTGCCAGCAGCTTCTCTAACTCCCCCGAGCAGTACTTC.

The V call is TRBV7-2, the J call TRBJ2-7; D uncertain. Germline V gene sequence: CDR1 SGHTA, CDR2 FQGNSA. With 4 bases removed from V and 2 bases from J, the gap between germline ends came to 9 bases. The CDR3 has 13 amino acids. The CDR3 DNA reads as TGTGCCAGCAGCTCACGCGCCACCTACGAGCAGTACTTC. This translates into CASSSRATYEQYF.

This chain uses TRBV7-6 with TRBJ2-1; D is possibly TRBD2 (5 bases). The CDR3 contains 14 residues. V shed 5 bases and J shed 9 bases, with 17 bases lying between them. Germline V gene lookup returns CDR1 SGHVS and CDR2 FNYEAQ. The CDR3 loop reads CASSPGSKLSEQFF. DNA for the CDR3: TGTGCCAGCAGCCCGGGGAGCAAGCTTAGTGAGCAGTTCTTC.

This clonotype appeared a few times. This rearrangement joins TRBV20-1 to TRBJ2-2; possibly TRBD1 for D (5 bases). The CDR3 is 16 amino acids. Trimming left V 0 bases short and J 0 bases short, with 11 bases between. Germline CDR1 and CDR2: DFQATT and SNEGSKA (reference sequence). This chain's CDR3 is CSARDFRGANTGELFF. The CDR3 DNA follows: TGCAGTGCTAGAGATTTTAGGGGCGCGAACACCGGGGAGCTGTTTTTT.

CDR3 sequence reads: CASSQDLMENQPQHF. As DNA, the CDR3 is TGCGCCAGCAGCCAAGATTTAATGGAGAATCAGCCCCAGCATTTT. This chain joins TRBV4-3 and TRBJ1-5; D gene ambiguous. With 0 bases removed from V and 4 bases from J, the gap between germline ends came to 10 bases. The germline CDR1 and CDR2 sequences are LGHNA and YSLEER. The CDR3 is 15 residues long.

The rearrangement joins TRBV30 to TRBJ2-5; no clear D. The V gene's germline CDR1 is GTSNPN and CDR2 SVGIG (reference sequence). The CDR3 totals 14 residues. V was clipped by 4 bases and J by 5 bases, with 17 bases between them. CDR3 DNA sequence: TGTGCCTGGAAGGGTCTGGGCTTTCTTGAGACCCAGTACTTC. It codes for CAWKGLGFLETQYF.

The chain has TRBV28 and TRBJ2-1; TRBD2 matches 12 bases. With 2 bases clipped from V and 9 bases from J, the junction kept 5 bases outside the gene matches. CDR3 length: 15 amino acids. Germline CDR1 and CDR2: MDHEN and SYDVKM. CDR3 loop: CASSLLAGGGGEQFF. The CDR3 DNA sequence: TGTGCCAGCAGTTTACTAGCGGGAGGGGGCGGTGAGCAGTTCTTC. Full variable domain (missing parts from reference TRBV28 and TRBJ2-1): DVKVTQSSRYLVKRTGEKVFLECVQDMDHENMFWYRQDPGLGLRLIYFSYDVKMKEKGDIPEGYSVSREKKERFSLILESASTNQTSMYLCASSLLAGGGGEQFFGPGTRLTVL.